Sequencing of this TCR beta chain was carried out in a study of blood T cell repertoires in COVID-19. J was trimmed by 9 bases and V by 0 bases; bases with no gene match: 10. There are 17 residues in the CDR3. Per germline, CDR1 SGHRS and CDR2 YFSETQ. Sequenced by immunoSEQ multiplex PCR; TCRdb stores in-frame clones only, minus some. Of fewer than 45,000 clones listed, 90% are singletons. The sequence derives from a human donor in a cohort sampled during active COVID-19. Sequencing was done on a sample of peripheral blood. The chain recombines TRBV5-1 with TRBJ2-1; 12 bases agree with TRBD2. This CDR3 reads CASSLAPPSGRAGEQFF. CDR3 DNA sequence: TGCGCCAGCAGCTTGGCCCCCCCTAGCGGGAGGGCAGGTGAGCAGTTCTTC.